The 15 T cell receptor beta chains reported below all come from one sample, sequenced in a study of regulatory T cells in long-lasting Graves disease. Building the TCR beta libraries relied on iRepertoire HTBI primers, and CDR3 regions underwent Arm-PCR. TCRdb used MiXCR to reprocess the multiplex PCR reads, holding one entry per CDR3 protein. Altogether around 450,000 distinct CDR3 sequences are present, 15% being singletons, with the ten largest covering 16%. Time point here: newly diagnosed GD, antithyroid drugs for less than 3 months. After RNA was extracted from PBMCs, the TCR library was made from it. These data also formed part of another study, on T cells in Graves' hyperthyroidism and ophthalmopathy.

Sequencing was performed on peripheral blood mononuclear cells (PBMCs), taken at new diagnosis, from a patient treated with antithyroid drugs. These receptors all come from a woman in her twenties or thirties with Graves disease.

The J gene is TRBJ1-1, the V gene TRBV2, with D possibly being TRBD1 (5 bases). Germline values: CDR1 SNHLY, CDR2 FYNNEI. Deletions cut 1 base from V and 3 bases from J, with 12 bases between. This CDR3 has 15 residues. The CDR3 loop is CASSEGSWGDTEAFF. In nucleotides, the CDR3 is TGTGCCAGCAGTGAAGGGTCTTGGGGGGACACTGAAGCTTTCTTT.

The CDR3 region has the DNA TGTGCCAGCAGAGCGGATCCGTGGGGACCCGGGGAGCTGTTTTTT. Protein: CASRADPWGPGELFF. The chain carries TRBV14 and TRBJ2-2; D is tentatively TRBD1 or TRBD2 (5 bases each). The length of the CDR3 is 15 residues. CDR1 is SGHDN, CDR2 FVKESK, per germline. V lost 6 bases, J lost 6 bases, and 17 bases lay in between.

This clonotype has a handful of counts. The chain recombines TRBV2 with TRBJ1-1; TRBD1 matches at 10 bases. With 5 bases clipped from V and 3 bases from J, the junction kept 12 bases outside the gene matches. Germline loops: CDR1 SNHLY, CDR2 FYNNEI. The length of the CDR3 is 17 residues. DNA for the CDR3: TGTGCCAGCAGTCTTAAATCAATGGGACAGGGGTACACTGAAGCTTTCTTT. This codes for CASSLKSMGQGYTEAFF.

Remarks on this clonotype: This may arise from a read error, as a much more abundant clone is one base away. The rearrangement links TRBV6-2 or TRBV6-3 to TRBJ1-1, with a tentative D call TRBD1 (5 bases). Germline CDR1 is MNHEY and CDR2 is SVGEGT. The CDR3 consists of 13 residues. V gave up 5 bases and J gave up 3 bases, with 10 bases separating them. CDR3 amino acids: CASSESGYTEAFF. The CDR3 DNA is TGTGCCAGCAGTGAATCAGGGTACACTGAAGCTTTCTTT.

To note about this clonotype: The junction does not match germline at one end; this may be a read error. The V and J genes are TRBV14 and TRBJ2-1; 7 positions match TRBD2. This CDR3 region has 16 residues. Germline V gene sequence: CDR1 SGHDN, CDR2 FVKESK. This CDR3 reads CASSQDAGTMYNEQLF. The DNA of the CDR3 is TGTGCCAGCAGCCAAGATGCCGGGACTATGTACAATGAGCAGCTCTTC.

This clonotype was seen ten or more times. The rearrangement uses TRBV10-1 and TRBJ2-3, with 10 positions matching TRBD2. Trimming cost V 5 bases and J 1 base; bases outside gene matches: 3. CDR3 length equals 15 residues. The germline V gene has CDR1 WNHNN and CDR2 SYGVQD (reference sequence). Written as DNA, the CDR3 is TGCGCCAGCAGTACTAGCGGGACCCGCACAGATACGCAGTATTTT. It is translated as CASSTSGTRTDTQYF.

The chain is built from TRBV14 and TRBJ1-2; the D is unclear. CDR1 is SGHDN, CDR2 FVKESK, per germline. V lost 1 base to trimming and J lost 8 bases, with 14 bases between them. The CDR3 covers 14 residues. Here the CDR3 DNA reads TGTGCCAGCAGCCAAGTTACTCAGTTCGGCGGCTACACCTTC. Protein: CASSQVTQFGGYTF.

V and J are TRBV3-1 and TRBJ2-5; the match to TRBD2 covers 9 bases. The end of the DNA aligns better with TRBJ2-1, so the J call may be wrong. Germline-derived CDR1 and CDR2 are LGHDT and YNNKEL (reference sequence). This CDR3 contains 16 residues. This CDR3 reads CASSQVRLAGTYEQFF. The CDR3 DNA is TGTGCCAGCAGCCAAGTTAGGCTAGCGGGGACCTACGAGCAGTTCTTC.

In its sample, this clonotype was seen many times. This chain uses TRBV20-1 with TRBJ1-2, with TRBD1 matching over 9 bases. V dropped 5 bases and J dropped 7; count of bases not matched to a gene: 11. The CDR3 is 14 residues long. Germline assignment: CDR1 DFQATT and CDR2 SNEGSKA (reference sequence). In DNA form, the CDR3 reads TGCAGTGCTGGCCAGACCGGGACAGGGACTGGCTACACCTTC. Protein product: CSAGQTGTGTGYTF.

As regards this clonotype: Relative to the germline gene, one junction end is altered; a read error may explain this. This chain connects TRBV6-2 or TRBV6-3 to TRBJ2-1; TRBD2 aligns across 9 bases. This CDR3 is built from 13 residues. Germline V gives CDR1 MNHEY, CDR2 SVGEGT. The DNA of the CDR3 is TGTGCCAGCAGTGACTCGACTAGCGGAGAGCAGTTCTTC. Its protein is CASSDSTSGEQFF.

This clonotype was detected many times. The V gene is TRBV5-1, the J gene TRBJ1-1; no clear D. Germline CDR1 is SGHRS and CDR2 is YFSETQ. Trimming took off 0 bases at V and 1 base at J, with 7 bases between the two ends. The CDR3 is 14 amino acids. CDR3 nucleotides: TGCGCCAGCAGCTTGGGGGTAAAGAACACTGAAGCTTTCTTT. Translation: CASSLGVKNTEAFF.

This clonotype has a count of ten or more. The CDR3 DNA reads TGTGCCTGGAGTGTATCCCGCAATCAGCCCCAGCATTTT. Translation: CAWSVSRNQPQHF. This sequence joins TRBV30 and TRBJ1-5, with D unresolved. The CDR3 extends over 13 amino acids. The V and J ends lost 0 bases and 2 bases respectively, with 5 bases between them. Germline-derived CDR1 and CDR2 are GTSNPN and SVGIG (reference sequence).

This clonotype was observed many times. The genes are TRBV2 and TRBJ2-1; 8 bases map to TRBD2. Judging by the DNA end, TRBJ2-5 fits better; the J call may be wrong. The CDR3 is 12 residues long. Per the germline V gene, CDR1 is SNHLY and CDR2 is FYNNEI. The CDR3 sequence is CARAGAGETQYF. In DNA, the CDR3 is TGTGCCAGAGCGGGAGCAGGGGAGACCCAGTACTTC.

The chain uses TRBV4-1 and TRBJ2-5; perhaps TRBD1 as D (8 bases). The CDR3 is 16 residues long. Germline values: CDR1 MGHRA, CDR2 YSYEKL. Trimming removed 1 base at V and 5 bases at J, with 17 bases between. CDR3 amino acids: CASSQADRDYGETQYF. DNA of the CDR3: TGCGCCAGCAGCCAAGCGGACAGGGACTATGGGGAGACCCAGTACTTC.

This clonotype has just a few counts. The genes are TRBV5-4 and TRBJ1-1, with D uncertain. Germline CDR1 and CDR2: SGHNT and YYREEE (reference sequence). The CDR3 has 14 amino acids. V lost 1 base and J lost 3, with 10 bases in between. The CDR3 bases are TGTGCCAGCAGCTTGCAAGGACTACACACTGAAGCTTTCTTT. Translation: CASSLQGLHTEAFF.